This T cell receptor beta chain was identified in a study of T-cell memory formation after mild COVID-19. TCRdb fed the 5' RACE reads into MiXCR, producing one record per CDR3 protein. The sample contains about 300,000 distinct CDR3 sequences, 15% to 20% of which appear only once. Trimming pared 0 bases from V and 5 bases from J, leaving 19 bases between. This CDR3 comprises 16 residues. Germline loops: CDR1 DFQATT, CDR2 SNEGSKA (reference sequence). This clonotype appeared many times. The chain couples TRBV20-1 to TRBJ2-5; no clear D. This TCR derives from a man aged 18-30 years who had mild COVID-19 (a few samples of this study predate the infection). Cell type and time point are not known. The sequenced material came from PBMCs or a T cell subset sorted from them (not recorded which). CDR3 loop: CSARDSASRDWETQYF. The CDR3 region has the DNA TGCAGTGCTAGAGATTCTGCTTCGCGCGATTGGGAGACCCAGTACTTC.